These 18 T cell receptor beta chains share one sample of origin, sequenced in a study of glioma-infiltrating T cells after dendritic cell vaccination. Some clones are missing from TCRdb's copy, which holds only in-frame ones; the method was immunoSEQ multiplex PCR. Of about 32,000 clones listed, approximately 90% are singletons. The source was blood, collected before dendritic cell vaccination. The receptors shown here come from a human donor with glioblastoma.

This chain links TRBV5-1 with TRBJ1-1; tentatively, D is TRBD1 (6 bases). Trimming removed 0 bases at V and 1 base at J, with 13 bases between. Germline V lookup: CDR1 SGHRS, CDR2 YFSETQ. This CDR3 region has 16 residues. DNA of the CDR3: TGCGCCAGCAGCTTGGGGCCCCAGGGGCGGAACACTGAAGCTTTCTTT. It yields the protein CASSLGPQGRNTEAFF.

This chain joins TRBV6-1 and TRBJ2-5; TRBD1 aligns across 10 bases. The CDR3 totals 14 residues. In germline, CDR1 is MNHNS, CDR2 SASEGT. J gave up 4 bases and V 6 bases, and 5 bases lay outside the gene matches. The CDR3 is CASRRDRGRETQYF. The DNA for the CDR3 is TGTGCCAGCAGGCGGGACAGGGGAAGAGAGACCCAGTACTTC.

The V call is TRBV7-6, the J call TRBJ2-2, with 10 positions matching TRBD1. Germline V gives CDR1 SGHVS, CDR2 FNYEAQ. V trimming: 5 bases; J trimming: 5 bases; junction bases outside the gene matches: 5. The CDR3 contains 15 residues. The CDR3 DNA is TGTGCCAGCAGCATCGGGACAGGGGTTACCGGGGAGCTGTTTTTT. Its protein product is CASSIGTGVTGELFF.

The rearrangement links TRBV6-5 to TRBJ1-3; 10 nucleotides match TRBD1. Germline V CDR1 and CDR2: MNHEY, SVGAGI. CDR3 length: 15 amino acids. Germline trimming cut 2 bases from V and 2 bases from J; bases unmatched to any gene: 0. The CDR3 bases are TGTGCCAGCAGTTACGGACAGGGGGCTGGAAACACCATATATTTT. Residues: CASSYGQGAGNTIYF.

This rearrangement joins TRBV5-5 to TRBJ1-4; 7 bases agree with TRBD1. Per the germline V gene, CDR1 is SGHKS and CDR2 is YYEKEE (reference sequence). The CDR3 extends over 14 amino acids. J gave up 8 bases and V 4 bases, and 8 bases lay outside the gene matches. CDR3 coding DNA: TGTGCCAGCAGCCAGCTGACAGGGATGGAAAAACTGTTTTTT. Translated: CASSQLTGMEKLFF.

The chain employs TRBV6-6 and TRBJ2-1; D is perhaps TRBD2 (6 bases). CDR3 length: 16 residues. V was pared by 7 bases and J by 0 bases, with 16 bases between. CDR1 is MNHNY and CDR2 is SVGAGI in the germline V gene (reference sequence). CDR3 sequence: CASKWGAGSSYNEQFF. DNA for the CDR3: TGTGCCAGCAAATGGGGCGCGGGGAGCTCCTACAATGAGCAGTTCTTC.

The chain joins TRBV19 to TRBJ1-5; no clear D. Germline-derived CDR1 and CDR2 are LNHDA and SQIVND (reference sequence). The CDR3 has 15 amino acids. V was trimmed by 6 bases and J by 1 base, leaving 13 bases between them. The CDR3 DNA follows: TGTGCCAGTAGAAGCGGTTCCAACAGCAATCAGCCCCAGCATTTT. This sequence encodes CASRSGSNSNQPQHF.

For the CDR3, the DNA is TGTGCCAGCAGACGAAACAGGGGTCTAGGGGAAAAACTGTTTTTT. Protein sequence: CASRRNRGLGEKLFF. V gene TRBV6-5 combines with J gene TRBJ1-4, with TRBD1 identical over 7 bases. This CDR3 has 15 amino acids. After removal of 6 bases from V and 8 bases from J, the junction contained 12 bases not matched to a gene. Germline loops: CDR1 MNHEY, CDR2 SVGAGI.

The sample holds one count of this clone. This chain joins TRBV6-1 and TRBJ2-3, with TRBD2 matching over 8 bases. The germline V gene encodes CDR1 MNHNS and CDR2 SASEGT. This CDR3 is built from 17 residues. With 0 bases clipped from V and 5 bases from J, the junction kept 10 bases outside the gene matches. CDR3 nucleotide sequence: TGTGCCAGCAGTGAAGCTACCCCGGGGGGGCCAAGAGATACGCAGTATTTT. It specifies CASSEATPGGPRDTQYF.

The gene calls are TRBV30 and TRBJ2-1; 8 nucleotides match TRBD2. Germline CDR1 reads GTSNPN; CDR2 reads SVGIG (reference sequence). J was trimmed by 5 bases and V by 2 bases; bases with no gene match: 8. This CDR3 has 15 amino acids. DNA of the CDR3: TGTGCCTGGAGTCCGACTAGCGTTTATGACAATGAGCAGTTCTTC. Encoded protein: CAWSPTSVYDNEQFF. Combining the CDR3 with reference TRBV30 and TRBJ2-1 gives the whole variable domain SQTIHQWPATLVQPVGSPLSLECTVEGTSNPNLYWYRQAAGRGLQLLFYSVGIGQISSEVPQNLSASRPQDRQFILSSKKLLLSDSGFYLCAWSPTSVYDNEQFFGPGTRLTVL.

This chain uses TRBV6-1 with TRBJ1-5; D is uncertain. The V gene's germline CDR1 is MNHNS and CDR2 SASEGT. This CDR3 contains 12 residues. The ends were cut back, 5 bases at V and 7 bases at J, with 9 bases in the middle. The CDR3 loop reads CASSPPLQPQHF. The CDR3 DNA is TGTGCCAGCAGTCCCCCGTTACAGCCCCAGCATTTT.

This clone was detected only once. The chain employs TRBV7-2 and TRBJ1-4; D not certain. Germline CDR1 is SGHTA and CDR2 is FQGNSA. The CDR3 is 17 amino acids. The V end was cut by 1 base, the J end by 0 bases, with 12 bases between. CDR3: CASSLDSTRSTNEKLFF. CDR3 coding DNA: TGTGCCAGCAGCTTAGATTCGACTCGGTCAACTAATGAAAAACTGTTTTTT.

The chain is built from TRBV7-6 and TRBJ2-5; weak D call: TRBD2 (7 bases). This CDR3 has 20 residues. Germline CDR1 is SGHVS and CDR2 is FNYEAQ. V was clipped by 3 bases and J by 2 bases, with 28 bases between them. The CDR3 DNA reads TGTGCCAGCAGCTTGAGGATACGGGGGGCCCCTCGGAACCGGCAAGAGACCCAGTACTTC. It is translated as CASSLRIRGAPRNRQETQYF.

The chain uses TRBV5-6 and TRBJ2-7, with TRBD1 as a possible D gene (5 bases). Germline V gene lookup returns CDR1 SGHDT and CDR2 YYEEEE. CDR3 length equals 13 residues. The V end lost 0 bases, the J end lost 3 bases, and 7 bases lay between the germline ends. The CDR3 protein is CASSLGTLYEQYF. The CDR3 bases are TGTGCCAGCAGCTTGGGGACACTCTACGAGCAGTACTTC.

The chain carries TRBV25-1 and TRBJ1-2, with D possibly TRBD1 on 6 matching bases. The V end lost 5 bases, the J end lost 7 bases, and 26 bases lay between the germline ends. The CDR3 consists of 17 residues. The germline V gene encodes CDR1 MGHDK and CDR2 SYGVNS. CDR3 in amino acids: CASSPRAGDQNWGGYTF. The CDR3 DNA reads TGTGCCAGCAGTCCCCGCGCAGGGGACCAAAACTGGGGTGGCTACACCTTC.

This chain uses TRBV7-2 with TRBJ2-1; perhaps TRBD1 as D (6 bases). CDR3 length equals 17 residues. The germline V gene has CDR1 SGHTA and CDR2 FQGNSA. Trimming cost V 4 bases and J 7 bases, with 23 bases left between them. The CDR3 DNA reads TGTGCCAGCAGCTGGGACGCTACAGGGCGGCCCAGGAATGAGCAGTTCTTC. It encodes CASSWDATGRPRNEQFF.

The chain has TRBV10-2 and TRBJ2-1; D remains unclear. V lost 0 bases, J lost 15 bases, and 9 bases lay in between. The CDR3 is 11 residues long. Looked up from germline, CDR1 is WSHSY and CDR2 is SAAADI. DNA for the CDR3: TGCGCCAGCAGTGAGTCGGCTTTTCGGTTCTTC. It is translated as CASSESAFRFF.

The CDR3 region has the DNA TGTGCCAGCAGCCTATTAAAAACCGCGGCCGTCTACGAGCAGTACTTC. This translates into CASSLLKTAAVYEQYF. The chain carries TRBV5-6 and TRBJ2-7; no clear D gene. Germline V gene sequence: CDR1 SGHDT, CDR2 YYEEEE. This CDR3 comprises 16 residues. Trimming removed 4 bases at V and 3 bases at J, with 20 bases between. Full variable domain (remainder filled in from reference TRBV5-6 and TRBJ2-7): DAGVTQSPTHLIKTRGQQVTLRCSPKSGHDTVSWYQQALGQGPQFIFQYYEEEERQRGNFPDRFSGHQFPNYSSELNVNALLLGDSALYLCASSLLKTAAVYEQYFGPGTRLTVT.